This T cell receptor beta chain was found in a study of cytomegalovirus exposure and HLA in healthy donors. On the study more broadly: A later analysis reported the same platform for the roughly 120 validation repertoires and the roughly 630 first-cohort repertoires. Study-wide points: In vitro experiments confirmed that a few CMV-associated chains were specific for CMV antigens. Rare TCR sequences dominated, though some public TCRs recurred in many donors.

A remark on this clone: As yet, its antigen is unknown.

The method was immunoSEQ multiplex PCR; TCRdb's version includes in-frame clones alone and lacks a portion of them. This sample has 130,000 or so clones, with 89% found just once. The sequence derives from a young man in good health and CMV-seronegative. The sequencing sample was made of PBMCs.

CDR3 sequence reads: CASRISQMNTEAFF. CDR3 in DNA: TGTGCCAGTAGAATTTCCCAGATGAACACTGAAGCTTTCTTT. The rearrangement links TRBV19 to TRBJ1-1; D not resolved. Germline V lookup: CDR1 LNHDA, CDR2 SQIVND (reference sequence). The V end lost 6 bases, the J end lost 0 bases, and 11 bases lay between the germline ends. The CDR3 totals 14 residues.